These T cell receptor beta chains were read from a single sample in a study of cytomegalovirus exposure and HLA in healthy donors. Produced via immunoSEQ multiplex PCR; TCRdb's table is partial and in-frame only. The sample lists some 130,000 clones; about 90% were seen once. Material: PBMCs. These receptors were collected from a man aged 18 to 30 in good health and CMV-seronegative. CDR3s include the opening cysteine and the closing phenylalanine or tryptophan. The order of the fields is D gene, CDR3 length, V gene, J gene, clone size, CDR3 protein, CDR3 DNA. The D gene is left open where the match is weak. A row's size may be missing; if present it is once, few, many or a size class.

D gene: NA; CDR3 length: 16; V gene: TRBV15; J gene: TRBJ1-2; clone size: NA; CDR3 protein: CATSRGVRGRNYGYTF; CDR3 DNA: TGTGCCACCAGCAGGGGTGTCAGGGGACGTAACTATGGCTACACCTTC
D gene: NA; CDR3 length: 14; V gene: TRBV28; J gene: TRBJ1-1; clone size: NA; CDR3 protein: CASSLRREVTEAFF; CDR3 DNA: TGTGCCAGCAGTTTACGGAGAGAGGTCACTGAAGCTTTCTTT
D gene: TRBD1; CDR3 length: 15; V gene: TRBV6-5; J gene: TRBJ2-1; clone size: NA; CDR3 protein: CASSYGDSLYNEQFF; CDR3 DNA: TGTGCCAGCAGTTACGGGGACAGCCTCTACAATGAGCAGTTCTTC
D gene: TRBD1; CDR3 length: 13; V gene: TRBV6-6; J gene: TRBJ1-5; clone size: few; CDR3 protein: CAIGTDSNQPQHF; CDR3 DNA: TGTGCCATCGGGACAGATAGCAATCAGCCCCAGCATTTT
D gene: TRBD1; CDR3 length: 15; V gene: TRBV5-4; J gene: TRBJ1-2; clone size: NA; CDR3 protein: CASSLGGGNSYGYTF; CDR3 DNA: TGTGCCAGCAGCTTGGGAGGGGGCAATTCCTATGGCTACACCTTC
D gene: NA; CDR3 length: 14; V gene: TRBV9; J gene: TRBJ2-1; clone size: NA; CDR3 protein: CASTAGGGLNEQFF; CDR3 DNA: TGTGCCAGCACCGCTGGGGGGGGGCTCAATGAGCAGTTCTTC
D gene: TRBD2; CDR3 length: 19; V gene: TRBV27; J gene: TRBJ2-3; clone size: NA; CDR3 protein: CASSFWTSGRAGGTDTQYF; CDR3 DNA: TGTGCCAGCAGTTTCTGGACTAGCGGGAGGGCCGGGGGCACAGATACGCAGTATTTT
D gene: NA; CDR3 length: 15; V gene: TRBV19; J gene: TRBJ2-7; clone size: NA; CDR3 protein: CASSRRRLSAHEQYF; CDR3 DNA: TGTGCCAGTAGTCGGCGGAGACTGAGTGCCCACGAGCAGTACTTC
D gene: TRBD2; CDR3 length: 18; V gene: TRBV27; J gene: TRBJ2-1; clone size: once; CDR3 protein: CASSLSPPSGGRVNEQFF; CDR3 DNA: TGTGCCAGCAGTTTAAGCCCTCCGAGCGGGGGCCGGGTCAATGAGCAGTTCTTC
D gene: NA; CDR3 length: 11; V gene: TRBV6-1; J gene: TRBJ1-2; clone size: few; CDR3 protein: CASTQGSGYTF; CDR3 DNA: TGTGCCAGCACCCAGGGCAGTGGCTACACCTTC
D gene: TRBD1; CDR3 length: 14; V gene: TRBV5-1; J gene: TRBJ2-1; clone size: few; CDR3 protein: CASSPGQADNEQFF; CDR3 DNA: TGCGCCAGCAGCCCGGGACAGGCTGACAATGAGCAGTTCTTC
D gene: NA; CDR3 length: 11; V gene: TRBV7-9; J gene: TRBJ2-2; clone size: NA; CDR3 protein: CASSYTGELFF; CDR3 DNA: TGTGCCAGCAGTTATACCGGGGAGCTGTTTTTT
D gene: NA; CDR3 length: 12; V gene: TRBV2; J gene: TRBJ2-7; clone size: NA; CDR3 protein: CASSEGGHEQYF; CDR3 DNA: TGTGCCAGCAGTGAAGGGGGGCACGAGCAGTACTTC
D gene: NA; CDR3 length: 13; V gene: TRBV29-1; J gene: TRBJ2-3; clone size: NA; CDR3 protein: CSVDDGGTDTQYF; CDR3 DNA: TGCAGCGTTGATGACGGGGGCACAGATACGCAGTATTTT
D gene: NA; CDR3 length: 16; V gene: TRBV7-9; J gene: TRBJ1-2; clone size: NA; CDR3 protein: CASSLGSTGREYGYTF; CDR3 DNA: TGTGCCAGCAGCTTAGGCAGTACAGGGAGAGAATATGGCTACACCTTC
D gene: TRBD1; CDR3 length: 15; V gene: TRBV10-2; J gene: TRBJ1-3; clone size: NA; CDR3 protein: CASSEGTVFGNTIYF; CDR3 DNA: TGCGCCAGCAGTGAGGGGACAGTTTTTGGAAACACCATATATTTT
D gene: NA; CDR3 length: 12; V gene: TRBV10-2; J gene: TRBJ2-3; clone size: NA; CDR3 protein: CASSASTDTQYF; CDR3 DNA: TGCGCCAGCAGTGCGAGCACAGATACGCAGTATTTT
D gene: NA; CDR3 length: 14; V gene: TRBV6-1; J gene: TRBJ2-1; clone size: NA; CDR3 protein: CASRAGGSTDEQFF; CDR3 DNA: TGTGCCAGCAGGGCAGGAGGTTCGACGGATGAGCAGTTCTTC
D gene: TRBD1; CDR3 length: 19; V gene: TRBV4-2; J gene: TRBJ2-2; clone size: NA; CDR3 protein: CASSQESWPGQGPTGELFF; CDR3 DNA: TGTGCCAGCAGCCAAGAAAGCTGGCCGGGACAGGGCCCCACCGGGGAGCTGTTTTTT
D gene: TRBD1; CDR3 length: 11; V gene: TRBV9; J gene: TRBJ2-1; clone size: few; CDR3 protein: CASGQGYEQFF; CDR3 DNA: TGTGCCAGCGGACAGGGATATGAGCAGTTCTTC
D gene: NA; CDR3 length: 14; V gene: TRBV6-5; J gene: TRBJ2-7; clone size: NA; CDR3 protein: CASSSLTGEWEQYF; CDR3 DNA: TGTGCCAGCAGCTCCCTGACCGGGGAGTGGGAGCAGTACTTC
D gene: TRBD1; CDR3 length: 15; V gene: TRBV19; J gene: TRBJ1-2; clone size: NA; CDR3 protein: CASSTLQGGIYGYTF; CDR3 DNA: TGTGCCAGTAGTACGCTACAGGGGGGGATCTATGGCTACACCTTC
D gene: NA; CDR3 length: 13; V gene: TRBV5-6; J gene: TRBJ1-1; clone size: NA; CDR3 protein: CASSLGSGDEAFF; CDR3 DNA: TGTGCCAGCAGCTTGGGCAGCGGAGATGAAGCTTTCTTT
D gene: NA; CDR3 length: 15; V gene: TRBV2; J gene: TRBJ1-5; clone size: few; CDR3 protein: CASKGWGYSNQPQHF; CDR3 DNA: TGTGCCAGCAAGGGATGGGGCTATAGCAATCAGCCCCAGCATTTT
D gene: NA; CDR3 length: 13; V gene: TRBV5-4; J gene: TRBJ2-7; clone size: NA; CDR3 protein: CASSPSGPYEQYF; CDR3 DNA: TGTGCCAGCAGCCCCAGCGGGCCGTACGAGCAGTACTTC
D gene: TRBD2; CDR3 length: 14; V gene: TRBV6-5; J gene: TRBJ2-1; clone size: NA; CDR3 protein: CASSWRREYNEQFF; CDR3 DNA: TGTGCCAGCAGTTGGAGGCGGGAGTACAATGAGCAGTTCTTC
D gene: TRBD2; CDR3 length: 15; V gene: TRBV9; J gene: TRBJ2-3; clone size: once; CDR3 protein: CASSGTSGATDTQYF; CDR3 DNA: TGTGCCAGCAGCGGAACTAGCGGAGCCACAGATACGCAGTATTTT
D gene: TRBD1; CDR3 length: 19; V gene: TRBV4-2; J gene: TRBJ2-7; clone size: NA; CDR3 protein: CASSRSGTASTSSTYEQYF; CDR3 DNA: TGTGCCAGCAGCCGCTCCGGGACAGCAAGTACGAGCAGTACTTACGAGCAGTACTTC